This passage covers 30 T cell receptor beta chains from one sample sequenced in a study of T-cell memory formation after mild COVID-19. TCRdb fed the 5' RACE reads into MiXCR, producing one record per CDR3 protein. The repertoire holds 260,000 or so distinct CDR3 sequences, with around 17% as singletons. The sample comprised PBMCs or a T cell subset sorted from them (not recorded which). The receptors come from a man aged 18 to 35 who had mild COVID-19 (a few samples of this study predate the infection). Cell type and time point are not known.

This clonotype was seen a handful of times. This chain links TRBV20-1 with TRBJ1-2; TRBD1 is a possible D gene (5 bases). This CDR3 contains 11 residues. Germline assignment: CDR1 DFQATT and CDR2 SNEGSKA (reference sequence). The V end lost 4 bases, the J end lost 5 bases, and 8 bases lay between the germline ends. CDR3 residues: CSATGGYGYTF. Here the CDR3 DNA reads TGCAGTGCTACCGGGGGGTATGGCTACACCTTC.

This clonotype has more than one count but fewer than ten. The rearrangement uses TRBV3-1 and TRBJ1-2, with 7 positions matching TRBD1. This CDR3 has 12 amino acids. V lost 6 bases, J lost 8 bases, and 6 bases stayed unmatched. The germline V gene encodes CDR1 LGHDT and CDR2 YNNKEL (reference sequence). The CDR3 reads CASRTGQTGYTF. As DNA, the CDR3 is TGTGCCAGCAGGACGGGACAGACCGGCTACACCTTC. The whole variable domain, remainder taken from reference TRBV3-1 and TRBJ1-2, is DTAVSQTPKYLVTQMGNDKSIKCEQNLGHDTMYWYKQDSKKFLKIMFSYNNKELIINETVPNRFSPKSPDKAHLNLHINSLELGDSAVYFCASRTGQTGYTFGSGTRLTVV.

The chain uses TRBV12-5 and TRBJ2-7, with TRBD1 identical over 10 bases. Germline-derived CDR1 and CDR2 are LGHNT and FRNRAP. The CDR3 extends over 17 amino acids. Losses at the gene ends were 0 bases for V and 1 base for J; bases not matched to a gene: 6. This CDR3 reads CASGLVIGTGASYEQYF. DNA for the CDR3: TGTGCTAGTGGTTTGGTAATCGGGACAGGGGCGTCCTACGAGCAGTACTTC.

In its sample, this clonotype was seen a few times. The rearrangement joins TRBV7-9 to TRBJ2-4; D gene uncertain. Trimming took 7 bases from V and 0 from J, leaving 13 bases between them. There are 15 residues in the CDR3. Germline CDR1 is SEHNR and CDR2 is FQNEAQ (reference sequence). The CDR3 DNA reads as TGTGCCAGCACCCCCCCCGGGTCAGCCAAAAACATTCAGTACTTC. Translation gives CASTPPGSAKNIQYF.

This clonotype showed up just a few times. The chain links TRBV12-3 or TRBV12-4 to TRBJ2-5; 11 bases match TRBD2. CDR3 size: 16 residues. Losses at the gene ends were 8 bases for V and 1 base for J; bases not matched to a gene: 9. Here the CDR3 DNA reads TGTGCCAGCGGGCCATCTAGCGGGGGGCCCCAAGAGACCCAGTACTTC. Amino acids: CASGPSSGGPQETQYF.

The chain couples TRBV5-5 to TRBJ1-1, with D uncertain. The V and J ends lost 4 bases and 4 bases respectively, with 8 bases between them. Per the germline V gene, CDR1 is SGHKS and CDR2 is YYEKEE (reference sequence). The CDR3 totals 12 residues. This chain's CDR3 is CASSPRFTEAFF. For the CDR3, the DNA is TGTGCCAGCAGCCCCCGTTTCACTGAAGCTTTCTTT.

J is TRBJ2-3 and V is TRBV27; 10 bases are a match to TRBD2. Germline CDR1 MNHEY, CDR2 SMNVEV (reference sequence). V was clipped by 6 bases and J by 4 bases; unmatched bases: 7. CDR3 length equals 15 residues. This CDR3 is CASSLSGGTPDTQYF. In nucleotides, the CDR3 is TGTGCCAGCAGCCTTAGCGGGGGGACCCCAGATACGCAGTATTTT.

V and J are TRBV4-3 and TRBJ2-3; D may be TRBD2 (6 bases). CDR3 length equals 16 residues. The germline CDR1 and CDR2 sequences are LGHNA and YSLEER. V lost 0 bases and J lost 4, with 14 bases in between. In DNA, the CDR3 is TGCGCCAGCAGCCAAGATGCGGGGCCGTCGCCAGATACGCAGTATTTT. It yields the protein CASSQDAGPSPDTQYF.

The chain couples TRBV29-1 to TRBJ2-3; a weak D match, TRBD2 (5 bases). The CDR3 is 12 residues long. Trimming shortened V by 3 bases and J by 4 bases, and 8 bases separated the two germline ends. Germline V gene lookup returns CDR1 SQVTM and CDR2 ANQGSEA. In DNA form, the CDR3 reads TGCAGCGTTGAGGAGGTCGCAGATACGCAGTATTTT. It specifies CSVEEVADTQYF.

This sequence joins TRBV7-6 and TRBJ1-1, with a tentative D call TRBD1 (5 bases). Per the germline V gene, CDR1 is SGHVS and CDR2 is FNYEAQ. CDR3 length: 14 amino acids. V was cut by 5 bases and J by 1 base, with 11 bases left in between. The CDR3 nucleotides read TGTGCCAGCAGCCCGAGACAGAGGAACACTGAAGCTTTCTTT. This sequence encodes CASSPRQRNTEAFF.

This clonotype was recorded at least ten times. The rearrangement joins TRBV5-4 to TRBJ1-1; perhaps TRBD1 as D (6 bases). The V end lost 4 bases, the J end lost 8 bases, and 12 bases lay between the germline ends. There are 12 residues in the CDR3. In germline, CDR1 is SGHNT, CDR2 YYREEE (reference sequence). The CDR3 region has the DNA TGTGCCAGCAGCCACCGGACAGCAGAAGCTTTCTTT. It specifies CASSHRTAEAFF. The full variable domain, completed using reference TRBV5-4 and TRBJ1-1, is ETGVTQSPTHLIKTRGQQVTLRCSSQSGHNTVSWYQQALGQGPQFIFQYYREEENGRGNFPPRFSGLQFPNYSSELNVNALELDDSALYLCASSHRTAEAFFGQGTRLTVV.

This clonotype was detected only a few times. The V gene is TRBV7-6, the J gene TRBJ1-3; 7 nucleotides agree with TRBD1. V lost 8 bases and J lost 0; bases outside the gene matches: 7. CDR3 length: 15 amino acids. Germline V lookup: CDR1 SGHVS, CDR2 FNYEAQ. CDR3 region: CASGDRENSGNTIYF. The CDR3 DNA sequence: TGTGCCAGCGGAGACAGGGAAAACTCTGGAAACACCATATATTTT.

The J gene is TRBJ2-1, the V gene TRBV5-5, with 11 bases that match TRBD2. This CDR3 spans 16 amino acids. The V segment lost 7 bases and the J segment 4 bases; nucleotides outside the gene matches: 10. Germline V gene data show CDR1 as SGHKS and CDR2 as YYEKEE (reference sequence). The DNA of the CDR3 is TGTGCCAGCCTCTCGACTAGCGGGAAGCAATACAATGAGCAGTTCTTC. Encoded protein: CASLSTSGKQYNEQFF. Drawing the rest from reference TRBV5-5 and TRBJ2-1, the complete variable domain is DAGVTQSPTHLIKTRGQQVTLRCSPISGHKSVSWYQQVLGQGPQFIFQYYEKEERGRGNFPDRFSARQFPNYSSELNVNALLLGDSALYLCASLSTSGKQYNEQFFGPGTRLTVL.

This clonotype was counted only a few times. The chain has TRBV7-2 and TRBJ2-2, with TRBD2 matching 8 bases. This CDR3 region has 16 residues. The trim removed 4 bases at V and 0 bases at J, leaving 4 bases unmatched. The V gene's germline CDR1 is SGHTA and CDR2 FQGNSA. Written as DNA, the CDR3 is TGTGCCAGCAGCTGGGCGGGGGGATCGAACACCGGGGAGCTGTTTTTT. Amino acids: CASSWAGGSNTGELFF. The whole variable domain, filled in from reference TRBV7-2 and TRBJ2-2, reads GAGVSQSPSNKVTEKGKDVELRCDPISGHTALYWYRQSLGQGLEFLIYFQGNSAPDKSGLPSDRFSAERTGGSVSTLTIQRTQQEDSAVYLCASSWAGGSNTGELFFGEGSRLTVL.

This chain uses TRBV13 with TRBJ2-4; 7 bases are shared with TRBD1. Unmatched junction bases numbered 5, after V lost 4 bases and J lost 8 bases. The CDR3 has 13 amino acids. Germline CDR1 is PRHDT and CDR2 is FYEKMQ (reference sequence). CDR3 in DNA: TGTGCCAGCAGCTCGACAGGGATGGACATTCAGTACTTC. The encoded protein is CASSSTGMDIQYF.

This clonotype appeared a few times. The rearrangement uses TRBV7-6 and TRBJ2-5; D is undetermined. Germline V gene sequence: CDR1 SGHVS, CDR2 FNYEAQ. The length of the CDR3 is 13 residues. The V end lost 2 bases, the J end lost 3 bases, and 7 bases lay between the germline ends. The chain's CDR3 is CASSLHGEETQYF. The DNA for the CDR3 is TGTGCCAGCAGCTTACACGGTGAAGAGACCCAGTACTTC.

The rearrangement links TRBV4-3 to TRBJ1-1; the match to TRBD1 covers 11 bases. In germline, CDR1 is LGHNA, CDR2 YSLEER. Losses at the gene ends were 4 bases for V and 11 bases for J; bases not matched to a gene: 9. There are 14 residues in the CDR3. CDR3 DNA: TGCGCCAGCAGCCGCCCGGGACAGGGGGTGGGTGCTTTCTTT. Translated, it gives CASSRPGQGVGAFF.

In nucleotides, the CDR3 is TGTGCCAGCAGTTTTGGCAGGACCTCCTACGAGCAGTACTTC. It yields the protein CASSFGRTSYEQYF. The chain uses TRBV27 and TRBJ2-7; D is uncertain. There are 14 residues in the CDR3. Germline values: CDR1 MNHEY, CDR2 SMNVEV (reference sequence). Trimming cost V 3 bases and J 0 bases, with 9 bases left between them.

This clonotype was seen a few times. J is TRBJ1-2 and V is TRBV9; D uncertain. The CDR3 spans 14 residues. Deletions cut 0 bases from V and 3 bases from J, with 9 bases between. Germline V gene data show CDR1 as SGDLS and CDR2 as YYNGEE. The chain's CDR3 is CASSVGGVDYGYTF. Written as DNA, the CDR3 is TGTGCCAGCAGCGTAGGCGGCGTGGACTATGGCTACACCTTC.

This clonotype was observed a handful of times. The CDR3, as DNA: TGTGCCAGCAGCGTCCGGGACAGGGGGTACGAGCAGTACTTC. As protein: CASSVRDRGYEQYF. The V and J genes are TRBV6-1 and TRBJ2-7, with 11 bases that match TRBD1. The CDR3 has 14 amino acids. Germline trimming cut 6 bases from V and 4 bases from J; bases unmatched to any gene: 5. The germline V gene has CDR1 MNHNS and CDR2 SASEGT.

This clonotype was picked up many times. The chain recombines TRBV7-9 with TRBJ2-2, with 7 bases that match TRBD1. CDR1 and CDR2 from the germline V gene are SEHNR and FQNEAQ (reference sequence). The CDR3 is 15 amino acids. J lost 2 bases, V lost 5 bases, and 5 bases had no gene match. CDR3 sequence (DNA): TGTGCCAGCAGCCCGGACAGGCGCAACACCGGGGAGCTGTTTTTT. This gives the protein CASSPDRRNTGELFF.

J is TRBJ2-5 and V is TRBV10-3; 8 bases line up with TRBD2. This CDR3 contains 17 residues. Losses at the gene ends were 3 bases for V and 2 bases for J; bases not matched to a gene: 11. Per germline, CDR1 ENHRY and CDR2 SYGVKD. Written as DNA, the CDR3 is TGTGCCATCAGTGACCCCCTCGGGGCGGGGGGACAAGAGACCCAGTACTTC. This sequence encodes CAISDPLGAGGQETQYF.

The chain is built from TRBV6-6 and TRBJ2-5, with TRBD2 matching over 8 bases. V was clipped by 6 bases and J by 9 bases; unmatched bases: 6. Germline V CDR1 and CDR2: MNHNY, SVGAGI (reference sequence). CDR3 length: 12 amino acids. The CDR3 protein is CASRPAGGPQYF. DNA for the CDR3: TGTGCCAGCAGGCCCGCGGGGGGCCCCCAGTACTTC.

This clonotype was observed many times. V is TRBV7-2 and J is TRBJ1-2, with D tentatively TRBD1 (5 bases). Germline CDR1 SGHTA, CDR2 FQGNSA. Trimming pared 1 base from V and 4 bases from J, leaving 10 bases between. CDR3 length: 14 amino acids. CDR3 sequence reads: CASSLDRNLYGYTF. As DNA, the CDR3 is TGTGCCAGCAGCTTAGACAGGAACCTCTATGGCTACACCTTC. Full variable domain (remainder filled in from reference TRBV7-2 and TRBJ1-2): GAGVSQSPSNKVTEKGKDVELRCDPISGHTALYWYRQSLGQGLEFLIYFQGNSAPDKSGLPSDRFSAERTGGSVSTLTIQRTQQEDSAVYLCASSLDRNLYGYTFGSGTRLTVV.

The chain carries TRBV4-1 and TRBJ1-6; D gene ambiguous. V lost 4 bases and J lost 9, with 19 bases in between. The CDR3 spans 16 residues. Germline values: CDR1 MGHRA, CDR2 YSYEKL. CDR3 sequence: CASSPRAFENVSPLHF. The CDR3 region has the DNA TGCGCCAGCAGCCCCCGGGCCTTTGAGAATGTTTCACCCCTCCACTTT.

This clonotype was recorded many times. The rearrangement uses TRBV6-6 and TRBJ1-1; D is possibly TRBD1 (5 bases). In germline, CDR1 is MNHNY, CDR2 SVGAGI (reference sequence). The CDR3 sequence is 16 residues long. V lost 7 bases and J lost 0, with 18 bases in between. The CDR3 DNA reads as TGTGCCAGCAAAGATAGGACACAGCTCATGAACACTGAAGCTTTCTTT. Protein: CASKDRTQLMNTEAFF.

This sequence joins TRBV5-1 and TRBJ2-1, with D possibly being TRBD2 (5 bases). Trimming cost V 3 bases and J 3 bases, with 13 bases left between them. CDR1 and CDR2 (germline): SGHRS, YFSETQ. The CDR3 length is 15 residues. This CDR3 reads CASSSSSLHYNEQFF. The CDR3 DNA is TGCGCCAGCAGCTCGTCTAGCCTCCACTACAATGAGCAGTTCTTC.

A few counts support this clonotype. The V gene is TRBV5-5, the J gene TRBJ1-5, with 8 bases aligning to TRBD1. Germline loops: CDR1 SGHKS, CDR2 YYEKEE (reference sequence). This CDR3 is 14 amino acids long. Trimming at V came to 4 bases and at J to 5 bases, leaving 5 bases not matched to a gene. CDR3 in DNA: TGTGCCAGCAGCGGAGGGACAGGAGATCAGCCCCAGCATTTT. Its translation: CASSGGTGDQPQHF. The variable domain in full, completed from reference TRBV5-5 and TRBJ1-5, reads DAGVTQSPTHLIKTRGQQVTLRCSPISGHKSVSWYQQVLGQGPQFIFQYYEKEERGRGNFPDRFSARQFPNYSSELNVNALLLGDSALYLCASSGGTGDQPQHFGDGTRLSIL.

The chain combines TRBV4-2 with TRBJ1-5; weak D call: TRBD1 (5 bases). V lost 0 bases to trimming and J lost 1 base, with 7 bases between them. The CDR3 covers 15 residues. Germline V gene data show CDR1 as LGHNA and CDR2 as YNFKEQ. DNA for the CDR3: TGTGCCAGCAGCCAAGAAAAGGGGAGCAATCAGCCCCAGCATTTT. Protein sequence: CASSQEKGSNQPQHF.

This clonotype was found a few times. The chain links TRBV6-6 to TRBJ2-5, with a possible D match to TRBD2 (5 bases). The CDR3 extends over 15 amino acids. The germline V and J ends were trimmed by 1 base and 3 bases, with 12 bases remaining between them. Germline lookup yields CDR1 MNHNY and CDR2 SVGAGI (reference sequence). CDR3 nucleotide sequence: TGTGCCAGCAGTTACTGGCGGGCGGCAGAAGAGACCCAGTACTTC. Residues: CASSYWRAAEETQYF.